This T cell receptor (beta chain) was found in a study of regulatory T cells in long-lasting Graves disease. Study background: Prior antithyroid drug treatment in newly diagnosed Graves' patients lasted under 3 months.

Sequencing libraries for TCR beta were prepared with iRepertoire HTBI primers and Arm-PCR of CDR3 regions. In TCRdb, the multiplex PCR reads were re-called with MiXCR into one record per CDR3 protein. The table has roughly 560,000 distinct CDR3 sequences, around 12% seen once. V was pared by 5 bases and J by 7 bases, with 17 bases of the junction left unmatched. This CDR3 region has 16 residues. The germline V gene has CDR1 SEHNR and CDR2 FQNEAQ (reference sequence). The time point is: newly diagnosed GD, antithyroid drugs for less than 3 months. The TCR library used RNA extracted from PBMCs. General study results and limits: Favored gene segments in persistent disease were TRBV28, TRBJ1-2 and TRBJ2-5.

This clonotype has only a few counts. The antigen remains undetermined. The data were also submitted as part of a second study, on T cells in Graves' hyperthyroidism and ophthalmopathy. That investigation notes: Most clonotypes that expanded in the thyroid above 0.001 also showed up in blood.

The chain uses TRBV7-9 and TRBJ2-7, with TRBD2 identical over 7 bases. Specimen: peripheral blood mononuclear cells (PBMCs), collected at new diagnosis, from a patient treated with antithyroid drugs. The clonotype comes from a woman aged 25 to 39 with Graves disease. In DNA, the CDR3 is TGTGCCAGCAGCCAGGGCAGGGCTAGCGGCCCTCGGGAGCAGTACTTC. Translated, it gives CASSQGRASGPREQYF.